These T cell receptor beta chains were read from a single sample in a study of T cell repertoires in aging, cancer and after chemotherapy. TCRdb re-called the multiplex PCR reads through MiXCR, storing one row per CDR3 protein. The table lists around 13,000 distinct CDR3 sequences, approximately 21% of them singletons. The material sequenced was blood. The receptors here all came from a human donor in good health. Each CDR3 is given with its conserved first and last residue. Fields, in order: J gene, D gene, clone size, V gene, CDR3 DNA, CDR3 protein. A D gene is named only where the DNA matches it firmly. Clone size appears in some rows only: once, few, many, or a class for an expanded clone.

J gene: TRBJ1-1; D gene: NA; clone size: many; V gene: TRBV7-2; CDR3 DNA: TGTGCCAGCAGCTTACAGGGTACGACCAACACTGAAGCTTTCTTT; CDR3 protein: CASSLQGTTNTEAFF
J gene: TRBJ2-7; D gene: NA; clone size: NA; V gene: TRBV5-1; CDR3 DNA: TGCGCCAGCAGCCCCCAGTTCGAACAGTCGAACGAGCAGTACTTC; CDR3 protein: CASSPQFEQSNEQYF
J gene: TRBJ1-3; D gene: NA; clone size: few; V gene: TRBV5-6; CDR3 DNA: TGTGCCAGCAGCTTTGGAACGAGCACCATATATTTT; CDR3 protein: CASSFGTSTIYF
J gene: TRBJ2-5; D gene: TRBD1; clone size: few; V gene: TRBV30; CDR3 DNA: TGTGCCTGGAGTGTATTGTTGTGGGGACAGGGCTCGGGGACCCAGTACTTC; CDR3 protein: CAWSVLLWGQGSGTQYF
J gene: TRBJ2-1; D gene: NA; clone size: medium-sized; V gene: TRBV27; CDR3 DNA: TGTGCCAGCAGTTTTGAACGAGTCTACAATGAGCAGTTCTTC; CDR3 protein: CASSFERVYNEQFF
J gene: TRBJ1-5; D gene: NA; clone size: NA; V gene: TRBV4-3; CDR3 DNA: TGCGCCAGCAGCCAAGATCGGGGTCAGCCCCAGCATTTT; CDR3 protein: CASSQDRGQPQHF
J gene: TRBJ1-1; D gene: NA; clone size: many; V gene: TRBV20-1; CDR3 DNA: TGCAGTGCTAGATATCGCTCGAACACTGAAGCTTTCTTT; CDR3 protein: CSARYRSNTEAFF
J gene: TRBJ1-5; D gene: NA; clone size: medium-sized; V gene: TRBV29-1; CDR3 DNA: TGCAGCGTTCGGTATAGCAATCAGCCCCAGCATTTT; CDR3 protein: CSVRYSNQPQHF
J gene: TRBJ2-1; D gene: NA; clone size: once; V gene: TRBV2; CDR3 DNA: TGTGCCACCAGTTTCGGCTCCTACAATGAGCAGTTCTTC; CDR3 protein: CATSFGSYNEQFF
J gene: TRBJ1-3; D gene: NA; clone size: NA; V gene: TRBV20-1; CDR3 DNA: TGCAGTGCCAGCGACAGGAAATCCTCTGGAAACACCATATATTTT; CDR3 protein: CSASDRKSSGNTIYF
J gene: TRBJ2-7; D gene: NA; clone size: many; V gene: TRBV20-1; CDR3 DNA: TGCAGTGCTAGTCAGCCGGGGTTTATGCACGAGCAGTACTTC; CDR3 protein: CSASQPGFMHEQYF
J gene: TRBJ2-2; D gene: NA; clone size: few; V gene: TRBV24-1; CDR3 DNA: TGTGCCACCAGTGCTCCTAGTGGCGGGGAGCTGTTTTTT; CDR3 protein: CATSAPSGGELFF
J gene: TRBJ1-2; D gene: NA; clone size: NA; V gene: TRBV5-1; CDR3 DNA: TGCGCCAGCAGCTTGGGGGACCATAACTATGGCTACACCTTC; CDR3 protein: CASSLGDHNYGYTF
J gene: TRBJ2-3; D gene: NA; clone size: NA; V gene: TRBV7-2; CDR3 DNA: TGTGCCAGCAGCTTAGTCCTGAGAGATACGCAGTATTTT; CDR3 protein: CASSLVLRDTQYF
J gene: TRBJ1-6; D gene: TRBD1; clone size: NA; V gene: TRBV25-1; CDR3 DNA: TGTGCCAGCATGCTGACAGGGGGCAAATCACCCCTCCACTTT; CDR3 protein: CASMLTGGKSPLHF
J gene: TRBJ1-2; D gene: NA; clone size: medium-sized; V gene: TRBV30; CDR3 DNA: TGTGCCTGGAGTCAGCAGGGTCAATATGGCTACACCTTC; CDR3 protein: CAWSQQGQYGYTF
J gene: TRBJ2-7; D gene: NA; clone size: medium-sized; V gene: TRBV5-5; CDR3 DNA: TGTGCCAGCAGCTTGTCGGCAGGGGCCTACGAGCAGTACTTC; CDR3 protein: CASSLSAGAYEQYF
J gene: TRBJ1-2; D gene: NA; clone size: many; V gene: TRBV20-1; CDR3 DNA: TGCAGTGCTAGAGATCAAGGACAGTCGAACTATGGCTACACCTTC; CDR3 protein: CSARDQGQSNYGYTF
J gene: TRBJ2-7; D gene: NA; clone size: medium-sized; V gene: TRBV19; CDR3 DNA: TGTGCCAGTAGTATCGTCTCTGGGTACGAGCAGTACTTC; CDR3 protein: CASSIVSGYEQYF
J gene: TRBJ2-1; D gene: NA; clone size: many; V gene: TRBV7-2; CDR3 DNA: TGTGCCAGCAGGGACTCAAACTCCTACAATGAGCAGTTCTTC; CDR3 protein: CASRDSNSYNEQFF
J gene: TRBJ1-6; D gene: NA; clone size: few; V gene: TRBV6-4; CDR3 DNA: TGTGCCAGCAGTGACAACTCCTATAATTCACCCCTCCACTTT; CDR3 protein: CASSDNSYNSPLHF
J gene: TRBJ2-1; D gene: NA; clone size: NA; V gene: TRBV19; CDR3 DNA: TGTGCCAGTACCCCCATCCTGGGCCCGACGGGGAATGAGCAGTTCTTC; CDR3 protein: CASTPILGPTGNEQFF
J gene: TRBJ1-5; D gene: NA; clone size: few; V gene: TRBV6-1; CDR3 DNA: TGTGCCAGCAGTGTAGGTTTGGATCAGCCCCAGCATTTT; CDR3 protein: CASSVGLDQPQHF
J gene: TRBJ1-6; D gene: TRBD1; clone size: NA; V gene: TRBV2; CDR3 DNA: TGTGCCAGCAGAAGACAGGGCGACTCCTATAATTCACCCCTCCACTTT; CDR3 protein: CASRRQGDSYNSPLHF
J gene: TRBJ2-1; D gene: TRBD2; clone size: medium-sized; V gene: TRBV7-2; CDR3 DNA: TGTGCCAGCAGCTTAGTGCTAGCGGGGTACAATGAGCAGTTCTTC; CDR3 protein: CASSLVLAGYNEQFF
J gene: TRBJ2-5; D gene: NA; clone size: NA; V gene: TRBV11-3; CDR3 DNA: TGTGCCAGCAGGGGGGGCCCGGTCCTCCAAGAGACCCAGTACTTC; CDR3 protein: CASRGGPVLQETQYF
J gene: TRBJ1-1; D gene: NA; clone size: medium-sized; V gene: TRBV7-9; CDR3 DNA: TGTGCCAGCAACAAAGGAGGGACTGAAGCTTTCTTT; CDR3 protein: CASNKGGTEAFF
J gene: TRBJ2-7; D gene: NA; clone size: few; V gene: TRBV20-1; CDR3 DNA: TGCAGTGCTAGAAGTCCGAGTAGAGGGTACGAGCAGTACTTC; CDR3 protein: CSARSPSRGYEQYF
J gene: TRBJ2-1; D gene: TRBD2; clone size: medium-sized; V gene: TRBV7-2; CDR3 DNA: TGTGCCAGCAGCATGTGGACTAGCGGGGAATACAATGAGCAGTTCTTC; CDR3 protein: CASSMWTSGEYNEQFF
J gene: TRBJ1-2; D gene: TRBD1; clone size: medium-sized; V gene: TRBV30; CDR3 DNA: TGTGCCTGGGGGGACAGGGGGTATGGCTACACCTTC; CDR3 protein: CAWGDRGYGYTF
J gene: TRBJ1-2; D gene: NA; clone size: many; V gene: TRBV12-3/TRBV12-4; CDR3 DNA: TGTGCCAGCGGAGGCCCCAACTATGGCTACACCTTC; CDR3 protein: CASGGPNYGYTF
J gene: TRBJ1-1; D gene: NA; clone size: many; V gene: TRBV6-5; CDR3 DNA: TGTGCCAGCAGTTACTCGACAGGAGACACTGAAGCTTTCTTT; CDR3 protein: CASSYSTGDTEAFF
J gene: TRBJ1-1; D gene: NA; clone size: NA; V gene: TRBV18; CDR3 DNA: TGTGCCAGCTCACCCCAACAGGGAGGGGACACTGAAGCTTTCTTT; CDR3 protein: CASSPQQGGDTEAFF
J gene: TRBJ2-6; D gene: NA; clone size: NA; V gene: TRBV12-3/TRBV12-4; CDR3 DNA: TGTGCCATCGAATGGAGGGGGCCTGGGGCCAACGTCCTGACTTTC; CDR3 protein: CAIEWRGPGANVLTF
J gene: TRBJ1-6; D gene: NA; clone size: NA; V gene: TRBV20-1; CDR3 DNA: TGCAGTGCTAGAGTAGCAGGAGGGGTTTCACTCCTCCACTTT; CDR3 protein: CSARVAGGVSLLHF
J gene: TRBJ2-7; D gene: NA; clone size: medium-sized; V gene: TRBV7-2; CDR3 DNA: TGTGCCAGCAGCCTCGATTACTACGAGCAGTACTTC; CDR3 protein: CASSLDYYEQYF
J gene: TRBJ1-1; D gene: NA; clone size: NA; V gene: TRBV14; CDR3 DNA: TGTGCCAGCAGCCAAGATCTCGGTAGGGTGAACACTGAAGCTTTCTTT; CDR3 protein: CASSQDLGRVNTEAFF
J gene: TRBJ1-1; D gene: NA; clone size: NA; V gene: TRBV20-1; CDR3 DNA: TGCAGTGCTCGCGTCTCTTTTCAGAACACTGAAGCTTTCTTT; CDR3 protein: CSARVSFQNTEAFF
J gene: TRBJ2-7; D gene: TRBD2; clone size: NA; V gene: TRBV20-1; CDR3 DNA: TGCAGTGCTAGGGGGGGAGGGTCGGACTACGAGCAGTACTTC; CDR3 protein: CSARGGGSDYEQYF
J gene: TRBJ1-5; D gene: TRBD1; clone size: few; V gene: TRBV20-1; CDR3 DNA: TGCAGTGCAACCCGGGGGACAGGGGGCGCGGTTGGCAATCAGCCCCAGCATTTT; CDR3 protein: CSATRGTGGAVGNQPQHF
J gene: TRBJ2-1; D gene: NA; clone size: NA; V gene: TRBV2; CDR3 DNA: TGTGCCAGCAGCCCAACTTACTCGGAATACAATGAGCAGTTCTTC; CDR3 protein: CASSPTYSEYNEQFF
J gene: TRBJ1-1; D gene: NA; clone size: many; V gene: TRBV30; CDR3 DNA: TGTGCCTGGAGTGTACGGGCGGCGATTGCTTTCTTT; CDR3 protein: CAWSVRAAIAFF
J gene: TRBJ2-5; D gene: TRBD1; clone size: few; V gene: TRBV7-2; CDR3 DNA: TGTGCCAGCAGCGTAAGACAGGGACAAGAGACCCAGTACTTC; CDR3 protein: CASSVRQGQETQYF
J gene: TRBJ2-5; D gene: NA; clone size: few; V gene: TRBV10-3; CDR3 DNA: TGTGCCATCAGTGAACCCCTGGGGGAGACCCAGTACTTC; CDR3 protein: CAISEPLGETQYF
J gene: TRBJ2-7; D gene: TRBD1; clone size: medium-sized; V gene: TRBV30; CDR3 DNA: TGTGCCTGGAGTAGGGACAGGGGCTACGAGCAGTACTTC; CDR3 protein: CAWSRDRGYEQYF
J gene: TRBJ1-4; D gene: NA; clone size: NA; V gene: TRBV4-1; CDR3 DNA: TGCGCCAGCAGCCGTGACACGGCTAATGAAAAACTGTTTTTT; CDR3 protein: CASSRDTANEKLFF
J gene: TRBJ1-4; D gene: NA; clone size: few; V gene: TRBV4-3; CDR3 DNA: TGCGCCAGCAGCCAAGATAGAGGGGTTAATGAAAAACTGTTTTTT; CDR3 protein: CASSQDRGVNEKLFF
J gene: TRBJ2-1; D gene: TRBD2; clone size: NA; V gene: TRBV10-3; CDR3 DNA: TGTGCCATCAGTGAGTTGGGACTAGCGGGGGAACGCAATGAGCAGTTCTTC; CDR3 protein: CAISELGLAGERNEQFF
J gene: TRBJ1-3; D gene: NA; clone size: many; V gene: TRBV12-3/TRBV12-4; CDR3 DNA: TGTGCCAGCAGTTTATGGGGCTCTGGAAACACCATATATTTT; CDR3 protein: CASSLWGSGNTIYF
J gene: TRBJ1-6; D gene: NA; clone size: few; V gene: TRBV9; CDR3 DNA: TGTGCCAGCAGCGTAGAAGGCGCAAATTCACCCCTCCACTTT; CDR3 protein: CASSVEGANSPLHF
J gene: TRBJ2-3; D gene: TRBD2; clone size: NA; V gene: TRBV5-1; CDR3 DNA: TGCGCCAGCAGCTTCACTAGCGGGGCCGGGAGGTATTTT; CDR3 protein: CASSFTSGAGRYF
J gene: TRBJ2-1; D gene: NA; clone size: few; V gene: TRBV20-1; CDR3 DNA: TGCAGTGTCTATTCAGGGTCCGGTGAGCAGTTCTTC; CDR3 protein: CSVYSGSGEQFF
J gene: TRBJ1-1; D gene: TRBD1; clone size: NA; V gene: TRBV5-1; CDR3 DNA: TGCGCCAGCAGCATCGACAGGGTAAACACTGAAGCTTTCTTT; CDR3 protein: CASSIDRVNTEAFF
J gene: TRBJ1-2; D gene: NA; clone size: few; V gene: TRBV20-1; CDR3 DNA: TGCAGTGCTAGAGATAGGCGGGGAAAGGATGGCTACACCTTC; CDR3 protein: CSARDRRGKDGYTF